This T cell receptor beta chain was observed in a study of PD-1 blockade in mismatch repair-deficient tumors (dated by TCRdb to 2015 to 2018). Context from the whole study: The trial enrolled 85 to 100 consecutive patients with about twelve mismatch repair-deficient cancer types between late 2013 and 2016, all previously treated and progressing. Tumor-associated T cell clones in the peripheral blood of patients responding to PD-1 blockade were tracked using deep sequencing of TCR CDR3 regions.

The protocol used for the library was the immunoSEQ multiplex PCR assay. This immuneACCESS table, as held by TCRdb, lists in-frame sequences with V and J called but not all clones. Of the missing ones, under half trace to an unresolved V gene in checked studies; the others have no known cause. The sample profile shows 15,000 to 25,000 clones; roughly four fifths of them were found once. 1.2% to 1.5% of the sample is taken by the ten largest. Mismatch repair deficiency was established in every enrolled patient by polymerase chain reaction or immunohistochemistry. A few patients who responded to pembrolizumab therapy underwent TCR sequencing. In the phase II trial, pembrolizumab PD-1 blockade was tested prospectively in advanced mismatch repair-deficient cancers, no matter which tissue of origin the cancers came from. Serial peripheral blood T cell samples were collected before and at multiple times after starting PD-1 blockade. Blood sampling times were reported as weeks after the first pembrolizumab dose.

The CDR3 starts with the cysteine, ends with the phenylalanine, and has 17 residues. Only CDR3 DNA remains: 51 bases, in frame from the first base. CDR1 and CDR2 are drawn from the germline V gene: SGHTA, FQGNSA. V ends up 2 bases short and J 6 bases short, with an unmatched junction base count of 6. On this clone itself: What antigen it recognizes has not been identified. Per-nucleotide qualities are absent, and no much larger clonotype sits a single base away.

General findings and caveats noted by the study authors: Clones residing in the tumor, which were often undetectable in blood before treatment, expanded quickly after pembrolizumab and then contracted, generally before radiologic responses.

The chain is made from TRBV7-2 and TRBJ2-3, with 15 bases matching TRBD2. Source: PBMCs, taken 52 weeks after starting pembrolizumab. This TCR was recovered from an adult with mismatch repair-deficient cancer. Here the CDR3 is given as CASSLWTSGRALDTQYF. In nucleotides, the sequence is TGTGCCAGCAGCTTATGGACTAGCGGGAGGGCCCTGGATACGCAGTATTTT.